Reported below is one T cell receptor beta chain. Its antigen is still unknown. Profiling relied on immunoSEQ multiplex PCR, and the TCRdb table lists in-frame clones only, not all of them. The sample lists some 71,000 clones, less than 90% occurring once. This record comes from a study of OX40 agonist ivuxolimab in advanced cancers. On the study more broadly: It was ivuxolimab, an agonistic anti-OX40 (CD134) antibody, that patients were treated with. One patient with hepatocellular carcinoma and two with cutaneous melanoma, three in all, had partial responses. The mean age was approximately 60 years, ranging from about 23 to 85, with more than 70% of participants male.

The length of the CDR3 is 13 residues. The germline gives CDR1 MNHNY, CDR2 SVGAGI (reference sequence). Study-wide findings and caveats: Not determined was the antigen specificity of the expanded peripheral T cells.

The source of this sequence is an adult with an advanced solid tumor such as melanoma, head and neck, liver or kidney cancer. The chain uses TRBV6-6 and TRBJ2-5; D not certain. The J call may be wrong; the DNA end is better matched by TRBJ2-7. The material was CD4+ or CD8+ T cells sorted from blood, obtained in a trial of the OX40 agonist ivuxolimab. In nucleotides, the CDR3 is TGTGCCAGCAGCCGCCACGGTTCCTACGAGCAGTACTTC. It translates to CASSRHGSYEQYF.